A single sample gave rise to the 12 T cell receptor beta chains below, sequenced in a study of blood T cell repertoires in COVID-19. The data were produced by immunoSEQ multiplex PCR, yet TCRdb's version contains in-frame clones alone and is incomplete. The sample yields about 73,000 clones, 80% to 85% seen once. Sequencing was done on a sample of peripheral blood. The receptor source for this set is a man older than 75 with active or convalescent COVID-19.

The rearrangement uses TRBV6-2 or TRBV6-3 and TRBJ2-1; D remains ambiguous. The V gene lost 6 bases and the J gene lost 7 bases, with 16 bases spanning the gap. This CDR3 comprises 14 residues. CDR1 MNHEY and CDR2 SVGEGT come from the germline V gene. The CDR3 bases are TGTGCCAGCAGCCCTCCCACTGTGTTGAATGAGCAGTTCTTC. It translates to CASSPPTVLNEQFF.

This chain joins TRBV6-2 or TRBV6-3 and TRBJ2-4; tentatively, D is TRBD1 (5 bases). V was clipped by 0 bases and J by 0 bases, with 15 bases between them. Germline CDR1 and CDR2: MNHEY and SVGEGT. This CDR3 is 18 amino acids long. The CDR3 coding sequence is TGTGCCAGCAGTTACTCGACTGGGTCAGGGAAAGCCAAAAACATTCAGTACTTC. This codes for CASSYSTGSGKAKNIQYF.

The genes are TRBV27 and TRBJ1-2, with 12 positions matching TRBD1. V was clipped by 1 base and J by 6 bases; unmatched bases: 6. Germline V gene lookup returns CDR1 MNHEY and CDR2 SMNVEV (reference sequence). This CDR3 is 16 amino acids long. The DNA for the CDR3 is TGTGCCAGCAGTTTATACGGGACAGGGGGCTGGGATGGCTACACCTTC. This gives the protein CASSLYGTGGWDGYTF.

The chain couples TRBV19 to TRBJ2-7; a weak D match, TRBD1 (5 bases). The CDR3 is 13 residues long. The V end was cut by 3 bases, the J end by 4 bases, with 10 bases between. Germline CDR1 and CDR2: LNHDA and SQIVND (reference sequence). The CDR3, as DNA: TGTGCCAGTAGTATGGGGCTCGCTTACGAGCAGTACTTC. Residues: CASSMGLAYEQYF.

The chain has TRBV19 and TRBJ1-2, with TRBD1 identical over 8 bases. Trimming took 7 bases from V and 4 from J; bases not matched to a gene: 8. The CDR3 has 14 residues. Germline V CDR1 and CDR2: LNHDA, SQIVND (reference sequence). CDR3 in amino acids: CASISGGASYGYTF. As DNA, the CDR3 is TGTGCCAGTATTTCAGGGGGCGCTTCCTATGGCTACACCTTC.

J is TRBJ2-7 and V is TRBV27; D possibly corresponds to TRBD1 (6 bases). Germline assignment: CDR1 MNHEY and CDR2 SMNVEV (reference sequence). V gave up 4 bases and J gave up 1 base, with 11 bases separating them. The CDR3 totals 14 residues. The CDR3 DNA reads as TGTGCCAGCAGTTCAACGGACAGATCCTACGAGCAGTACTTC. Its protein product is CASSSTDRSYEQYF.

Only one count was recorded for this clone. The chain is built from TRBV6-1 and TRBJ2-1, with 7 bases lining up with TRBD2. This CDR3 comprises 16 residues. CDR1 and CDR2 (germline): MNHNS, SASEGT. V lost 2 bases and J lost 3; bases outside the gene matches: 7. CDR3 coding DNA: TGTGCCAGCAGTGAAAGGTGGGAGGGCCGCTACAATGAGCAGTTCTTC. Translation gives CASSERWEGRYNEQFF.

This clone was seen only once. The J gene is TRBJ2-1, the V gene TRBV11-2; D gene uncertain. V was shortened by 2 bases and J by 0 bases, with 11 bases between the two germline ends. The V gene's germline CDR1 is SGHAT and CDR2 FQNNGV. The CDR3 runs to 16 residues. CDR3 in DNA: TGTGCCAGCAGCTTAATCTACGCTCTCTCCTACAATGAGCAGTTCTTC. Protein product: CASSLIYALSYNEQFF.

The chain couples TRBV14 to TRBJ2-1, with 7 nucleotides matching TRBD2. The CDR3 has 14 amino acids. J lost 3 bases, V lost 4 bases, and 3 bases had no gene match. Germline V gives CDR1 SGHDN, CDR2 FVKESK. The CDR3 region has the DNA TGTGCCAGCAGCCTGAGGGACTACTACAATGAGCAGTTCTTC. It yields the protein CASSLRDYYNEQFF. Using reference TRBV14 and TRBJ2-1 for the parts outside the CDR3, the full variable domain is EAGVTQFPSHSVIEKGQTVTLRCDPISGHDNLYWYRRVMGKEIKFLLHFVKESKQDESGMPNNRFLAERTGGTYSTLKVQPAELEDSGVYFCASSLRDYYNEQFFGPGTRLTVL.

The CDR3, as DNA: TGTGCCAGCAGTTTACCAATCCGGGCCGGCGGGGGCTACACCTTC. Its translation: CASSLPIRAGGGYTF. The rearrangement uses TRBV28 and TRBJ1-2; D unresolved. Trimming stripped 2 bases from V and 8 bases from J, with 18 bases between. The CDR3 runs to 15 residues. Germline V gene data show CDR1 as MDHEN and CDR2 as SYDVKM.

The chain recombines TRBV18 with TRBJ1-2, with D unclear. Trimming cost V 0 bases and J 0 bases, with 11 bases left between them. Germline V CDR1 and CDR2: KGHSH, LQKENI. This CDR3 is built from 16 residues. The CDR3 nucleotides read TGTGCCAGCTCACCACCGTTCGTCGGAGCTAACTATGGCTACACCTTC. It translates to CASSPPFVGANYGYTF. Supplemented by reference TRBV18 and TRBJ1-2, the full variable domain reads NAGVMQNPRHLVRRRGQEARLRCSPMKGHSHVYWYRQLPEEGLKFMVYLQKENIIDESGMPKERFSAEFPKEGPSILRIQQVVRGDSAAYFCASSPPFVGANYGYTFGSGTRLTVV.

V usage is TRBV3-1 (or the pseudogene TRBV3-2) and J usage is TRBJ1-6, with D unresolved. The CDR3 extends over 15 amino acids. V was cut by 4 bases and J by 6 bases, with 13 bases left in between. Per the germline V gene, CDR1 is LGHDT and CDR2 is YNNKEL (reference sequence). The CDR3 here is CASSLPPGLNSPLHF. As DNA, the CDR3 is TGTGCCAGCAGCCTCCCCCCTGGCCTTAATTCACCCCTCCACTTT.